This T cell receptor beta chain is from a study of monozygotic twins with inflammatory bowel disease. TCRdb re-called the 5' RACE reads, yielding one record per CDR3 amino acid sequence without DNA. The sample holds approximately 420,000 distinct CDR3 sequences. The CDR3 consists of 16 residues. The germline V gene encodes CDR1 WSHSY and CDR2 SAAADI. The receptor was derived from a human donor with ulcerative colitis or Crohn's disease, or a healthy co-twin of an affected twin (not recorded which). The chain links TRBV10-2 to TRBJ1-1; TCRdb outputs TRBD1, but without DNA this stays unchecked. Sequenced sample: blood. CDR3 sequence: CASRANRDRENTEAFF.